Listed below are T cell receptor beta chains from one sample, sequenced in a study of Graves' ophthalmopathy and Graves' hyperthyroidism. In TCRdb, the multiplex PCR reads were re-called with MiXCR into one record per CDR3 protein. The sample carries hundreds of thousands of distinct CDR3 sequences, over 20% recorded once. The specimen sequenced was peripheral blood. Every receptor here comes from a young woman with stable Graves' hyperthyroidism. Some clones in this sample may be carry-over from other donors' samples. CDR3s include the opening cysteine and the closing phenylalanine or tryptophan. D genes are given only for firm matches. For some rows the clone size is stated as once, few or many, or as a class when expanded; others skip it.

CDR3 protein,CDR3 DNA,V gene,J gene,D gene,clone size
CASSGNRVSAYGYTF,TGTGCCAGCAGTGGAAACAGGGTGTCGGCCTATGGCTACACCTTC,TRBV6-1,TRBJ1-2,NA,NA
CAWSTGGSRSYEQYF,TGTGCCTGGAGTACGGGAGGGAGCAGGTCCTACGAGCAGTACTTC,TRBV30,TRBJ2-7,TRBD2,many
CATSDLGTSGELFF,TGTGCCACCAGTGATTTGGGGACAAGCGGGGAGCTGTTTTTT,TRBV24-1,TRBJ2-2,NA,few
CASSYSRAQGSQPQHF,TGTGCCAGCAGTTACTCGAGGGCACAGGGTAGTCAGCCCCAGCATTTT,TRBV6-5,TRBJ1-5,NA,many
CASRNTQGRGGYTF,TGTGCCAGCAGGAACACACAGGGGCGGGGTGGCTACACCTTC,TRBV6-1,TRBJ1-2,TRBD1,NA
CASSTGAGYEQYF,TGTGCCAGCAGCACAGGGGCCGGCTACGAGCAGTACTTC,TRBV5-5,TRBJ2-7,TRBD1,many
CASSRTSTYEQYF,TGTGCCAGCAGTCGGACAAGCACCTACGAGCAGTACTTC,TRBV6-2/TRBV6-3,TRBJ2-7,NA,many
CASSRDRVAEAFF,TGTGCCAGCAGCAGGGACAGGGTGGCTGAAGCTTTCTTT,TRBV3-1,TRBJ1-1,TRBD1,many
CASGDGVSGNEQYF,TGTGCTAGTGGGGACGGGGTCAGTGGAAACGAGCAGTACTTC,TRBV12-5,TRBJ2-7,NA,few
CASSLTRTGWPEAFF,TGTGCCAGCAGTTTAACCCGGACAGGGTGGCCTGAAGCTTTCTTT,TRBV12-3/TRBV12-4,TRBJ1-1,TRBD1,many
CSAPWQAMNTEAFF,TGCAGTGCTCCGTGGCAGGCGATGAACACTGAAGCTTTCTTT,TRBV20-1,TRBJ1-1,NA,many
CATSIASLIKNIQYF,TGTGCCACCAGCATAGCCAGCCTTATCAAAAACATTCAGTACTTC,TRBV15,TRBJ2-4,NA,many
CAWSVKAEAFF,TGTGCCTGGAGTGTGAAGGCTGAAGCTTTCTTT,TRBV30,TRBJ1-1,NA,many
CASSNPGDPPETQYF,TGTGCCAGCAGCAACCCGGGGGACCCCCCAGAGACCCAGTACTTC,TRBV3-1,TRBJ2-5,NA,NA
CASSPPSGRAETQYF,TGTGCCAGCAGTCCTCCGAGCGGGAGGGCGGAGACCCAGTACTTC,TRBV28,TRBJ2-5,TRBD2,many
CASRTAVNTEAFF,TGTGCCAGTAGGACAGCCGTAAACACTGAAGCCTTCTTT,TRBV19,TRBJ1-1,NA,many
CASSYRPPPPHTGELFF,TGTGCCAGCAGTTACCGACCCCCCCCACCACACACCGGGGAGCTGTTTTTT,TRBV6-5,TRBJ2-2,NA,many
CASSGLTPNTGELFF,TGTGCCAGCAGTGGACTGACTCCGAACACCGGGGAGCTGTTTTTT,TRBV28,TRBJ2-2,NA,NA
CASSPSVVRGWGNIQYF,TGTGCCAGCTCACCATCCGTTGTTCGGGGATGGGGAAACATTCAGTACTTC,TRBV18,TRBJ2-4,NA,NA
CASSYEGRGWNQPQHF,TGTGCCAGCAGTTACGAGGGCAGGGGTTGGAATCAGCCCCAGCATTTT,TRBV6-2/TRBV6-3,TRBJ1-5,NA,many
CASSYDDRVGETQYF,TGTGCCAGCAGCTACGACGACAGGGTAGGGGAGACCCAGTACTTC,TRBV11-1,TRBJ2-5,TRBD1,many
CASSDWAYATYEQYF,TGTGCCAGCAGTGATTGGGCGTACGCCACCTACGAGCAGTACTTC,TRBV6-1,TRBJ2-7,NA,many
CASRRRQLMNTEAFF,TGTGCCAGCAGAAGACGACAGTTAATGAACACTGAAGCTTTCTTT,TRBV6-2/TRBV6-3,TRBJ1-1,NA,NA
CASISLARTEAFF,TGTGCCAGCATCTCACTCGCTAGGACAGAAGCTTTCTTT,TRBV12-3/TRBV12-4,TRBJ1-1,NA,many
CASSFFRGTGNTIYF,TGTGCCAGCAGCTTTTTCAGGGGCACTGGAAACACCATATATTTT,TRBV7-2,TRBJ1-3,NA,many
CSARDRWNFRINSPLHF,TGCAGTGCTAGAGATCGGTGGAATTTCAGGATTAATTCACCCCTCCACTTT,TRBV20-1,TRBJ1-6,NA,many
CASTRRDRDMNTEAFF,TGTGCCAGCACCAGGAGGGACAGAGACATGAACACTGAAGCTTTCTTT,TRBV6-1,TRBJ1-1,TRBD1,NA
CACSLGQGVLGYTF,TGTGCCTGCAGTCTAGGACAGGGGGTGTTGGGCTACACCTTC,TRBV12-3/TRBV12-4,TRBJ1-2,TRBD1,many
CASSLGGWGTGELFF,TGTGCCAGCAGCTTAGGGGGCTGGGGCACCGGGGAGCTGTTTTTT,TRBV13,TRBJ2-2,NA,many
CASSEGSLNTEAFF,TGTGCCAGCAGTGAAGGCAGTTTGAACACTGAAGCTTTCTTT,TRBV2,TRBJ1-1,NA,many
CASRPGGGGTEAFF,TGTGCCAGCAGACCAGGGGGCGGGGGCACTGAAGCTTTCTTT,TRBV27,TRBJ1-1,TRBD1,many
CASSQGSRGYYEQYF,TGTGCCAGCTCACAAGGAAGCAGGGGATACTACGAGCAGTACTTC,TRBV12-3/TRBV12-4,TRBJ2-7,NA,once
CASSRRTGDFHEQYF,TGTGCCAGCAGCCGTCGGACAGGGGATTTCCACGAGCAGTACTTC,TRBV6-1,TRBJ2-7,TRBD1,many
CASSFVDREQYF,TGCGCCAGCAGCTTTGTGGACCGAGAGCAGTACTTC,TRBV5-1,TRBJ2-7,NA,many
CSVEIRQGAYEQYF,TGCAGCGTTGAGATCCGACAGGGTGCCTACGAGCAGTACTTC,TRBV29-1,TRBJ2-7,TRBD1,many
CSAISPGVQETQYF,TGCAGTGCTATCTCCCCAGGTGTCCAAGAGACCCAGTACTTC,TRBV20-1,TRBJ2-5,NA,many
CASAGSSYNSPLHF,TGTGCCAGCGCTGGCAGCTCCTATAATTCACCCCTCCACTTT,TRBV12-3/TRBV12-4,TRBJ1-6,NA,many
CASAFSGNTIYF,TGTGCCAGCGCATTCTCTGGAAACACCATATATTTT,TRBV12-3/TRBV12-4,TRBJ1-3,NA,many
CASRHTSGNTETQYF,TGTGCCAGCAGGCATACTAGCGGGAATACGGAGACCCAGTACTTC,TRBV7-9,TRBJ2-5,TRBD2,NA
CASSSTYRANEKLFF,TGTGCCAGCAGCTCGACTTACAGGGCTAATGAAAAACTGTTTTTT,TRBV11-2,TRBJ1-4,NA,many
CASSYSSSQGFGYTF,TGTGCCAGCAGTTACTCGAGTTCGCAGGGCTTTGGTTACACCTTC,TRBV6-5,TRBJ1-2,NA,NA
CASTKHGMNTEAFF,TGTGCCTCCACTAAACACGGAATGAACACTGAAGCTTTCTTT,TRBV30,TRBJ1-1,NA,NA
CASSLPGRSNTEAFF,TGTGCCAGCAGCCTCCCAGGGAGGTCGAACACTGAAGCTTTCTTT,TRBV12-3/TRBV12-4,TRBJ1-1,NA,NA